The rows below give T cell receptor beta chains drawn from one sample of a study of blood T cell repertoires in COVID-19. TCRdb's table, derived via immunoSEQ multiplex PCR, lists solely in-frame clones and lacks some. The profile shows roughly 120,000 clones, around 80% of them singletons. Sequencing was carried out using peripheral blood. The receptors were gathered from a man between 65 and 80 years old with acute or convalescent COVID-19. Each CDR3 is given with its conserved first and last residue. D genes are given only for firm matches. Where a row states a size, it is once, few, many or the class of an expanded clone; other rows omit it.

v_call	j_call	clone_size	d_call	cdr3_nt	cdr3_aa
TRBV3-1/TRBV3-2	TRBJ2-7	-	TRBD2	TGTGCCAGCAGCCAACGGGGGACTAGCGGGTCACGCTCCTACGAGCAGTACTTC	CASSQRGTSGSRSYEQYF
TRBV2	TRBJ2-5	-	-	TGTGCCAGCAGGGGGTGGATAGCGGAGACCCAGTACTTC	CASRGWIAETQYF
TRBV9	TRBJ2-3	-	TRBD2	TGTGCCAGCAGCGCCGGACTAGCGGTGGATACGCAGTATTTT	CASSAGLAVDTQYF
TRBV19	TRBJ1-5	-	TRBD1	TGTGCCAGTAGGGATGGACAGGGGGAGTGGGATCCCCAGCATTTT	CASRDGQGEWDPQHF
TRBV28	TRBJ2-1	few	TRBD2	TGTGGGACTAGCGGGAACAATGAGCAGTTCTTC	CGTSGNNEQFF
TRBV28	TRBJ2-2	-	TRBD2	TGTGCCAGCAGTTTAGTCGGGACTAGCTTTGTCGGGGAGCTGTTTTTT	CASSLVGTSFVGELFF
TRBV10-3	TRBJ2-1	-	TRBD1	TGTGCCATCAGTGGGACCGGGACAGGGGCCTACAATGAGCAGTTCTTC	CAISGTGTGAYNEQFF
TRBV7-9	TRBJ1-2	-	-	TGTGCCAGCAGCTTGGACATTAACTATGGCTACACCTTC	CASSLDINYGYTF
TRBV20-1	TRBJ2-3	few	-	TGCAGTGCTACGACAGCGAGTACGCAGTATTTT	CSATTASTQYF
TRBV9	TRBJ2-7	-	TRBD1	TGTGCCAGCAGCGTTAGTTGGACAGGGGTGGGCGAGCAGTACTTC	CASSVSWTGVGEQYF
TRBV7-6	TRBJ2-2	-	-	TGTGCCAGCAGCCGACAGTCGGGCGGGGAGCTGTTTTTT	CASSRQSGGELFF
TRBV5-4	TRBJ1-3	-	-	TGTGCCAGCAGCTTGGCGAGACACGGATCCTCTGGAAACACCATATATTTT	CASSLARHGSSGNTIYF
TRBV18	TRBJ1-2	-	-	TGTGCCAGCTCACCACAGAGGGCCGGCTATGGCTACACCTTC	CASSPQRAGYGYTF
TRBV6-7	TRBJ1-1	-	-	TGTGCCAGCACCCACAAGAACACTGAAGCTTTCTTT	CASTHKNTEAFF
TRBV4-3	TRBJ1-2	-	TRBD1	TGCGCCAGCAGCCAATCAGCACAGGGGCTTCGTGGCTACACCTTC	CASSQSAQGLRGYTF
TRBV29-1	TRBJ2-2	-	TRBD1	TGCAGCGTTGAAGTCGGGGACAGGGGGCCCAACACCGGGGAGCTGTTTTTT	CSVEVGDRGPNTGELFF
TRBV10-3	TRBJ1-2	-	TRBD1	TGTGCCATCAGTGAGTCGGCAGGGGGGAACTATGGCTACACCTTC	CAISESAGGNYGYTF
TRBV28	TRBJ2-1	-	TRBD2	TGTGCCAGCAGTCGACTAGCGGGAGCTGGCAATGAGCAGTTCTTC	CASSRLAGAGNEQFF
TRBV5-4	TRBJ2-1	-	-	TGTGCCAGCAGCCCCATTGACAATGAGCAGTTCTTC	CASSPIDNEQFF
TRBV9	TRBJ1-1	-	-	TGTGCCAGCAGCGCGGGGATTTGGAACACTGAAGCTTTCTTT	CASSAGIWNTEAFF
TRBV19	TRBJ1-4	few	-	TGTGCCAGTAGTTTCAGTCTTAATGAAAAACTGTTTTTT	CASSFSLNEKLFF
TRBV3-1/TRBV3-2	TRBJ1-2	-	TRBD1	TGTGCCAGCAGCCAAGACATGTCAGGGGGGATCTATGGCTACACCTTC	CASSQDMSGGIYGYTF
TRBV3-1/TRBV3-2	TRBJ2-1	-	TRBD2	TGTGCCAGCAGCCAAGAATCTAGCGGGAGGGGATACAATGAGCAGTTCTTC	CASSQESSGRGYNEQFF
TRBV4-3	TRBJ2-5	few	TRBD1	TGCGCCAGCAGCGCGAACAGGGGCGCGGGAGAGACCCAGTACTTC	CASSANRGAGETQYF
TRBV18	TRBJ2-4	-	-	TGTGCCAGCTCACCCGGACAGTTAAACATTCAGTACTTC	CASSPGQLNIQYF
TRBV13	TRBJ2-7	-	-	TGTGCCAGCAGCTTAGGGCGTGGGAGTAACTCCTACGAGCAGTACTTC	CASSLGRGSNSYEQYF
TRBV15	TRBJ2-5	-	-	TGTGCCACCAGCAGAGATTGGGAGGCGGGGGAGACCCAGTACTTC	CATSRDWEAGETQYF
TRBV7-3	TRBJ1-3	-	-	TGTGCCAGCAGCCTAGGGAGTGCCGGAAACACCATATATTTT	CASSLGSAGNTIYF
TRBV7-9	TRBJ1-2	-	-	TGTGCCAGCAGCAAGGACACGGTTTATGGCTACACCTTC	CASSKDTVYGYTF
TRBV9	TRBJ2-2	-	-	TGTGCCAGCAGCGTAGCCTCCGCACAGGGCGGCGGGGAGCTGTTTTTT	CASSVASAQGGGELFF
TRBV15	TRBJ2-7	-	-	TGTGCCACCAGCAGGGGGGGTGGAGGGGCCTCCTACGAGCAGTACTTC	CATSRGGGGASYEQYF
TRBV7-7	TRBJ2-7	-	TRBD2	TGTGCCAGCAGCCGCCCGGGGACTAGCGGGAGGGCCGGAGATACCGAGCAGTACTTC	CASSRPGTSGRAGDTEQYF
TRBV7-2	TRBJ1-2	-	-	TGTGCCAGCAGCCTTGAGTATCGGGGTGCCGGCTACACCTTC	CASSLEYRGAGYTF
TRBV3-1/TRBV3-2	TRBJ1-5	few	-	TGTGCCAGCAGCCCCTATTGTGGTAGCAATCAGCCCCAGCATTTT	CASSPYCGSNQPQHF
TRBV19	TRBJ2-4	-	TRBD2	TGTGCCAGTATGCGATCTAGCGGGAGGGCCTCTTCCAACATTCAGTACTTC	CASMRSSGRASSNIQYF
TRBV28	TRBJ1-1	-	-	TGTGCCAGCAGAACAGGGACGGGAAACACTGAAGCTTTCTTT	CASRTGTGNTEAFF